Listed below are T cell receptor beta chains from one sample, sequenced in a study of cytomegalovirus exposure and HLA in healthy donors. Libraries were prepared by immunoSEQ multiplex PCR; TCRdb keeps only in-frame clonotypes and omits some of them. The repertoire has some 200,000 clones, 82% of them found once; the top ten carry about 0.78%. The source material was PBMCs. The receptors originated from a woman under 30 in good health and CMV-seronegative. Each CDR3 is given with its conserved first and last residue. Each record gives: clone size, V gene, D gene, J gene, CDR3 protein, CDR3 DNA. D genes are given only for firm matches. A row's size may be missing; if present it is once, few, many or a size class.

clone size: -
V gene: TRBV6-5
D gene: -
J gene: TRBJ2-7
CDR3 protein: CASIPEGTYYEQYF
CDR3 DNA: TGTGCCAGCATACCCGAAGGGACTTACTACGAGCAGTACTTC

clone size: -
V gene: TRBV29-1
D gene: TRBD2
J gene: TRBJ2-3
CDR3 protein: CSVEAPSGRGDTQYF
CDR3 DNA: TGCAGCGTTGAAGCGCCTAGCGGGAGGGGAGATACGCAGTATTTT

clone size: -
V gene: TRBV7-2
D gene: -
J gene: TRBJ2-5
CDR3 protein: CASSSTDRSRETQYF
CDR3 DNA: TGTGCCAGCAGCTCGACCGACAGGTCTCGGGAGACCCAGTACTTC

clone size: few
V gene: TRBV2
D gene: TRBD1
J gene: TRBJ1-2
CDR3 protein: CASRGQANYGYTF
CDR3 DNA: TGTGCCAGCCGAGGACAGGCTAACTATGGCTACACCTTC

clone size: -
V gene: TRBV5-6
D gene: TRBD1
J gene: TRBJ1-2
CDR3 protein: CASRDVQGAGGYTF
CDR3 DNA: TGTGCCAGCAGAGACGTACAGGGGGCGGGAGGCTACACCTTC

clone size: -
V gene: TRBV28
D gene: TRBD2
J gene: TRBJ2-3
CDR3 protein: CASSPPTSGRASTDTQYF
CDR3 DNA: TGTGCCAGCAGTCCTCCGACTAGCGGGAGGGCTAGCACAGATACGCAGTATTTT

clone size: -
V gene: TRBV4-1
D gene: -
J gene: TRBJ1-5
CDR3 protein: CASSQGEGSNQPQHF
CDR3 DNA: TGCGCCAGCAGCCAAGGTGAGGGTAGCAATCAGCCCCAGCATTTT

clone size: -
V gene: TRBV19
D gene: -
J gene: TRBJ2-3
CDR3 protein: CASRGSTDTQYF
CDR3 DNA: TGTGCCAGTCGCGGGAGCACAGATACGCAGTATTTT

clone size: -
V gene: TRBV7-8
D gene: TRBD2
J gene: TRBJ2-5
CDR3 protein: CASSLGYGTSGRPWETQYF
CDR3 DNA: TGTGCCAGCAGCTTAGGCTACGGGACTAGCGGGAGGCCGTGGGAGACCCAGTACTTC

clone size: -
V gene: TRBV27
D gene: -
J gene: TRBJ1-6
CDR3 protein: CASSPWGAPLHF
CDR3 DNA: TGTGCCAGCAGTCCGTGGGGGGCACCCCTCCACTTT

clone size: -
V gene: TRBV6-6
D gene: -
J gene: TRBJ2-3
CDR3 protein: CASSYGEITDTQYF
CDR3 DNA: TGTGCCAGCAGTTACGGGGAGATCACAGATACGCAGTATTTT

clone size: -
V gene: TRBV5-1
D gene: -
J gene: TRBJ2-5
CDR3 protein: CASSFPGRDEETQYF
CDR3 DNA: TGCGCCAGCAGCTTTCCAGGTCGCGATGAAGAGACCCAGTACTTC

clone size: -
V gene: TRBV6-5
D gene: TRBD1
J gene: TRBJ1-2
CDR3 protein: CASTPQQGAHYGYTF
CDR3 DNA: TGTGCCAGCACCCCCCAACAGGGGGCCCACTATGGCTACACCTTC

clone size: -
V gene: TRBV7-8
D gene: -
J gene: TRBJ2-3
CDR3 protein: CASSASLRPPSSDKDTQYF
CDR3 DNA: TGTGCCAGCAGCGCGTCGTTACGGCCCCCATCAAGCGATAAAGATACGCAGTATTTT

clone size: once
V gene: TRBV6-5
D gene: -
J gene: TRBJ1-4
CDR3 protein: CASSPDSVVEKLFF
CDR3 DNA: TGTGCCAGCAGTCCCGACAGTGTCGTCGAAAAACTGTTTTTT

clone size: -
V gene: TRBV7-9
D gene: -
J gene: TRBJ2-1
CDR3 protein: CASGGNEQFF
CDR3 DNA: TGTGCCAGCGGGGGGAATGAGCAGTTCTTC

clone size: -
V gene: TRBV7-2
D gene: TRBD2
J gene: TRBJ2-1
CDR3 protein: CASSWAGGSYNEQFF
CDR3 DNA: TGTGCCAGCAGCTGGGCGGGGGGCTCCTACAATGAGCAGTTCTTC

clone size: -
V gene: TRBV28
D gene: -
J gene: TRBJ2-7
CDR3 protein: CASSLTGPYEQYF
CDR3 DNA: TGTGCCAGCAGTCTAACAGGGCCCTACGAGCAGTACTTC

clone size: -
V gene: TRBV2
D gene: -
J gene: TRBJ1-2
CDR3 protein: CASSEALRGTYGYTF
CDR3 DNA: TGTGCCAGCAGTGAAGCGCTTCGGGGGACCTATGGCTACACCTTC

clone size: -
V gene: TRBV9
D gene: TRBD1
J gene: TRBJ1-1
CDR3 protein: CASSVVKPPRQGYTEAFF
CDR3 DNA: TGTGCCAGCAGCGTAGTAAAGCCCCCTCGACAGGGCTACACTGAAGCTTTCTTT

clone size: few
V gene: TRBV5-1
D gene: -
J gene: TRBJ2-7
CDR3 protein: CASSLAGTSSSYEQYF
CDR3 DNA: TGCGCCAGCAGCTTGGCAGGAACCTCGAGCTCCTACGAGCAGTACTTC

clone size: -
V gene: TRBV5-4
D gene: -
J gene: TRBJ2-1
CDR3 protein: CASRPRGAHRNEQFF
CDR3 DNA: TGTGCCAGCAGGCCCCGGGGGGCGCACAGGAATGAGCAGTTCTTC

clone size: -
V gene: TRBV5-1
D gene: -
J gene: TRBJ2-1
CDR3 protein: CASRGAVYNEQFF
CDR3 DNA: TGCGCCAGCAGGGGGGCGGTATACAATGAGCAGTTCTTC